Described below is a single TCR beta chain sequence and its context. The data stem from a study of blood T cell repertoires in COVID-19. Turning to the study itself: The analysed material was cDNA or gDNA that came from T cells, B-cell-depleted T cells, or PBMCs.

CDR1 is MGHRA and CDR2 is YSYEKL in the germline V gene. V lost 4 bases to trimming and J lost 3 bases; unmatched junction nucleotides: 5. The CDR3 has 16 residues. The assay was immunoSEQ multiplex PCR, and TCRdb's table has in-frame clones only and misses some. The sample records about 150,000 clones, roughly 82% being singletons. The V call is TRBV4-1, the J call TRBJ2-5; TRBD2 agrees at 13 bases. This TCR came from a human donor with acute or convalescent COVID-19. The donor label of this sample is uncertain. Input material: peripheral blood. CDR3 in DNA: TGCGCCAGCAGCCGAACTAGCGGGGGGGATGAAGAGACCCAGTACTTC. Encoded protein: CASSRTSGGDEETQYF.